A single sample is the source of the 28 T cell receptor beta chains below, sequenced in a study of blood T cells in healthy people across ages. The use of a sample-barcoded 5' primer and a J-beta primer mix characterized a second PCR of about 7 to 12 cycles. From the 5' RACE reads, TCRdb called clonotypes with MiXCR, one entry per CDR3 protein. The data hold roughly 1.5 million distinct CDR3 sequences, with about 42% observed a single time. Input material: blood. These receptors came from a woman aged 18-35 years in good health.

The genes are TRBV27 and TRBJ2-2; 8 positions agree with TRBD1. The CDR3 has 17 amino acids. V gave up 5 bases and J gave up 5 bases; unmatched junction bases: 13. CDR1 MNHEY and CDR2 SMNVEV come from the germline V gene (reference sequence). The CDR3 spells CASSLKGGTGGTGELFF. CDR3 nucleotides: TGTGCCAGCAGTCTAAAAGGTGGGACAGGCGGAACCGGGGAGCTGTTTTTT.

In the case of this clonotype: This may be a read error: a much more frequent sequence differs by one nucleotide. In DNA form, the CDR3 reads TGTGCCAGCAGGGACGGACAGCCTGTGTACAATGAGCAGTACTTC. This gives the protein CASRDGQPVYNEQYF. The V and J genes are TRBV5-5 and TRBJ2-1; the D gene is possibly TRBD1 (6 bases). The J call could be wrong; TRBJ2-7 is a better fit for the DNA end. The CDR3 loop spans 15 amino acids. Germline assignment: CDR1 SGHKS and CDR2 YYEKEE (reference sequence).

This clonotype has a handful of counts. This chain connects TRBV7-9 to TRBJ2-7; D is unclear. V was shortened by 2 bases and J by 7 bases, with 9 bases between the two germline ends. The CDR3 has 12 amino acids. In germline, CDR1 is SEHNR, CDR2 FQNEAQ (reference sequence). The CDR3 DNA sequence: TGTGCCAGCAGCTTAACTGGGATTGAGCAGTACTTC. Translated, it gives CASSLTGIEQYF.

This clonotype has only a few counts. The CDR3 is CSAPSAGEQYF. The CDR3, as DNA: TGCAGTGCTCCTAGCGCTGGCGAGCAGTACTTC. The chain links TRBV20-1 to TRBJ2-7; possible D gene TRBD2, 6 bases. V lost 5 bases, J lost 6 bases, and 11 bases lay in between. This CDR3 has 11 amino acids. Germline-derived CDR1 and CDR2 are DFQATT and SNEGSKA (reference sequence).

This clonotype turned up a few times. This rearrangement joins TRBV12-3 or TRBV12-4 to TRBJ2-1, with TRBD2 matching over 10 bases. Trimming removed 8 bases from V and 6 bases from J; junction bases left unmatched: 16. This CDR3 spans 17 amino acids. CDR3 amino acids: CASSYRVLAGEPNEQFF. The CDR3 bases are TGTGCCAGCTCCTATAGAGTCCTAGCGGGAGAACCCAATGAGCAGTTCTTC.

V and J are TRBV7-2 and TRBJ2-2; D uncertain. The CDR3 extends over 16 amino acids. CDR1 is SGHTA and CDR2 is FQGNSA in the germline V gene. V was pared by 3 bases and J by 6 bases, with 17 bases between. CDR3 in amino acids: CASSFRVVGRAGELFF. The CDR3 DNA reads TGTGCCAGCAGCTTTAGAGTAGTGGGAAGGGCCGGGGAGCTGTTTTTT.

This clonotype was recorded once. The CDR3 coding sequence is TGTGCCAGCAGTTACTCGATTAGCGACCATGAGCAGTACTTC. This translates into CASSYSISDHEQYF. This rearrangement joins TRBV6-5 to TRBJ2-7, with D possibly matching TRBD2 (5 bases). This CDR3 comprises 14 residues. Trimming shortened V by 0 bases and J by 7 bases, and 13 bases separated the two germline ends. Germline CDR1 and CDR2: MNHEY and SVGAGI.

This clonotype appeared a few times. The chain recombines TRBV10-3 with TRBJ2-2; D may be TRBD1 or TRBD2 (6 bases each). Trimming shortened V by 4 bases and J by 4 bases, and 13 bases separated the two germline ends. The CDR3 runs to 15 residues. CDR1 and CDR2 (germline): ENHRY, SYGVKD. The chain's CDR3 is CAISAGGDATGELFF. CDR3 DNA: TGTGCCATCAGTGCCGGGGGCGACGCCACCGGGGAGCTGTTTTTT.

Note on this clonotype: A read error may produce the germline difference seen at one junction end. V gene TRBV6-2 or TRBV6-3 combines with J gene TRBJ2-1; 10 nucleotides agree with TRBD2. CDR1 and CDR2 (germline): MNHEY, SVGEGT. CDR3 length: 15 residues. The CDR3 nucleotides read TGTGCCAACAGTTACTCGAAGGTCAGCGGGGGGGAAAAGTTCTTC. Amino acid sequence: CANSYSKVSGGEKFF.

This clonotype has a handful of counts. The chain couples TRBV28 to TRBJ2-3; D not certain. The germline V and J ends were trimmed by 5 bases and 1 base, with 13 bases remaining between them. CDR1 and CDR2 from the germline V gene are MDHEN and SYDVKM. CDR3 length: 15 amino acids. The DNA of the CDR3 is TGTGCCAGCAGTAGAGGAGCAGAAGGCACAGATACGCAGTATTTT. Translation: CASSRGAEGTDTQYF.

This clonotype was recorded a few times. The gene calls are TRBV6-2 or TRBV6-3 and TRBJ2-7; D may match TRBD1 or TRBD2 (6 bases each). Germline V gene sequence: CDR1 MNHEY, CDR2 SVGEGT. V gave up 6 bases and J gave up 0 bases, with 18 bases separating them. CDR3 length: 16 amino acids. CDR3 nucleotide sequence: TGTGCCAGCAGCAGGTCAGGGGACTCAATCTCCTACGAGCAGTACTTC. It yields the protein CASSRSGDSISYEQYF.

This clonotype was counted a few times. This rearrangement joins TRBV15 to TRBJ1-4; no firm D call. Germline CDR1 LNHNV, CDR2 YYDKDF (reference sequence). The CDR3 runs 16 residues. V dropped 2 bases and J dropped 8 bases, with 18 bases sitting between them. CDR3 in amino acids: CATSRTRLNSGEKLFF. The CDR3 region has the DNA TGTGCCACCAGCAGAACACGTCTCAACAGTGGCGAAAAACTGTTTTTT.

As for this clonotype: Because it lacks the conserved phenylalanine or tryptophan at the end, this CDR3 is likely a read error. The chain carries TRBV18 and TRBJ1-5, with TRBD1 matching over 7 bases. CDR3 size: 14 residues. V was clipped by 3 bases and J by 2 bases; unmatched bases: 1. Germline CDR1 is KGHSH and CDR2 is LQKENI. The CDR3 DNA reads TGTGCCAGCTCACCGCAGGGGGGCAATCAGCCCCAGCATGTT. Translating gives CASSPQGGNQPQHV.

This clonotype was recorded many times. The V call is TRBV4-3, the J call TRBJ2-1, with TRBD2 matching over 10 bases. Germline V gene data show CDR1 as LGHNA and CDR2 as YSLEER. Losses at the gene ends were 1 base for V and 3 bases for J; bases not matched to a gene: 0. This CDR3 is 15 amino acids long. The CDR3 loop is CASSQGTSGYNEQFF. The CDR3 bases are TGCGCCAGCAGCCAAGGGACTAGCGGCTACAATGAGCAGTTCTTC.

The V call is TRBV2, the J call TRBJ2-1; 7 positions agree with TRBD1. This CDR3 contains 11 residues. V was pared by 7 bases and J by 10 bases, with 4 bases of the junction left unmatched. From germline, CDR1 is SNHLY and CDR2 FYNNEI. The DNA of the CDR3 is TGTGCCAGCACTAGACAGGGCGAGCAGTTCTTC. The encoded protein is CASTRQGEQFF.

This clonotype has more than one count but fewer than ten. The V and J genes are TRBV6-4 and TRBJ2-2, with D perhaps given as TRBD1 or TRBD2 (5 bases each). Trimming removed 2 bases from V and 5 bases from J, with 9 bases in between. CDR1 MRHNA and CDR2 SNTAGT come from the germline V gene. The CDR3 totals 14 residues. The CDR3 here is CASSDEGWTGELFF. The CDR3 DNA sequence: TGTGCCAGCAGTGACGAGGGGTGGACCGGGGAGCTGTTTTTT.

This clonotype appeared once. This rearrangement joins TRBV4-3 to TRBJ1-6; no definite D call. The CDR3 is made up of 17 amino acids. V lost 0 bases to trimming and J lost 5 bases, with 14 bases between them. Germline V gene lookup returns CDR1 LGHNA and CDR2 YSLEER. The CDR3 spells CASSQDLAGSDNSPLHF. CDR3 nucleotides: TGCGCCAGCAGCCAAGATCTGGCGGGCTCGGATAATTCACCCCTCCACTTT.

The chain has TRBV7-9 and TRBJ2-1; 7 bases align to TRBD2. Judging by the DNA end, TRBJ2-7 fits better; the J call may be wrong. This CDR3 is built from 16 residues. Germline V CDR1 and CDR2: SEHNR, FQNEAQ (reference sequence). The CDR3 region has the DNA TGTGCCAGCAGCTCCGCTAGCGGAAGCTCCTACAATGAGCAGTACTTC. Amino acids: CASSSASGSSYNEQYF.

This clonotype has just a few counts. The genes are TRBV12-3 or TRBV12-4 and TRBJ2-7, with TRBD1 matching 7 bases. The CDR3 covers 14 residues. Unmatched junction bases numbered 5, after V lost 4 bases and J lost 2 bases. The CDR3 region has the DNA TGTGCCAGCAGTTGGGCAGGGGGAGCCTACGAGCAGTACTTC. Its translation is CASSWAGGAYEQYF.

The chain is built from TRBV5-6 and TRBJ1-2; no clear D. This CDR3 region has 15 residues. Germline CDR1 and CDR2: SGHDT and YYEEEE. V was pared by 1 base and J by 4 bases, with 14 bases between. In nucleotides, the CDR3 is TGTGCCAGCAGCTTGCTGGGTACTCCCTCCTATGGCTACACCTTC. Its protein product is CASSLLGTPSYGYTF.

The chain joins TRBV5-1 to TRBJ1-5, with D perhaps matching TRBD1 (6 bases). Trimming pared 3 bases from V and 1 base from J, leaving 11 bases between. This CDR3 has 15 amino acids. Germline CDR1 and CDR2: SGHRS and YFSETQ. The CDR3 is CASSWDIESNQPQHF. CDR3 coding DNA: TGCGCCAGCAGCTGGGACATTGAGAGCAATCAGCCCCAGCATTTT.

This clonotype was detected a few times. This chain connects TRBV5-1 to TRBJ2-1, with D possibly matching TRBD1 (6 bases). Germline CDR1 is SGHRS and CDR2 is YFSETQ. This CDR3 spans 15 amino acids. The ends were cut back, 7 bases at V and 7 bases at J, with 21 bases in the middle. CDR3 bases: TGCGCCAGCGGCCTGAGGGGGTTGCCGGGGAATGAGCAGTTCTTC. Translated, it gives CASGLRGLPGNEQFF.

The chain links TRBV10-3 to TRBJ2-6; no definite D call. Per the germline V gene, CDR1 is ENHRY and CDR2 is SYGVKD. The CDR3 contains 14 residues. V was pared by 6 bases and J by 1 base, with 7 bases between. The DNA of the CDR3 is TGTGCCATCAGCGACACGTCTGGGGCCAACGTCCTGACTTTC. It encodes CAISDTSGANVLTF.

CDR3 residues: CASSPRSGGGYTF. The DNA of the CDR3 is TGCGCCAGCAGCCCTCGGTCCGGAGGCGGCTACACCTTC. The gene calls are TRBV4-1 and TRBJ1-2; D not resolved. Germline V gene sequence: CDR1 MGHRA, CDR2 YSYEKL. The CDR3 totals 13 residues. The V and J ends lost 4 bases and 8 bases respectively, with 14 bases between them.

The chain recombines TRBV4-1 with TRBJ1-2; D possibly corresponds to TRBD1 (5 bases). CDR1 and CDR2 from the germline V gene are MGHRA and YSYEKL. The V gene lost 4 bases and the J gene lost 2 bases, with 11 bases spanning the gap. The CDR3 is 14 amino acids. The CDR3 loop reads CASSPNRQNYGYTF. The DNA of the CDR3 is TGCGCCAGCAGCCCCAATCGACAGAACTATGGCTACACCTTC.

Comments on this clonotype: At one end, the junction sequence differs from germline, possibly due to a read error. This CDR3 reads CSANRGTFNSDQPQHF. The DNA for the CDR3 is TGCAGTGCTAACAGGGGGACATTTAATAGCGATCAGCCCCAGCATTTT. The chain is built from TRBV20-1 and TRBJ1-5; 8 bases match TRBD1. From germline, CDR1 is DFQATT and CDR2 SNEGSKA (reference sequence). The CDR3 spans 16 residues.

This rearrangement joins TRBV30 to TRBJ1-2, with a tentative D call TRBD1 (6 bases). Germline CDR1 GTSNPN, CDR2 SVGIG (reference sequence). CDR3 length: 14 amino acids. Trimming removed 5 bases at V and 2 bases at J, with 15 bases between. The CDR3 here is CAWQGQLANYGYTF. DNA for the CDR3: TGTGCCTGGCAAGGACAGTTGGCGAACTATGGCTACACCTTC.

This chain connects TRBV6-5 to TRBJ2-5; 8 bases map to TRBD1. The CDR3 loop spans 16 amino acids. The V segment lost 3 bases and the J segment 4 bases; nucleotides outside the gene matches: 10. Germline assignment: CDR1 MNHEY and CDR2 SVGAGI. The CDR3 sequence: CASSYMTGANRETQYF. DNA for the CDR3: TGTGCCAGCAGTTATATGACAGGGGCGAACAGAGAGACCCAGTACTTC.